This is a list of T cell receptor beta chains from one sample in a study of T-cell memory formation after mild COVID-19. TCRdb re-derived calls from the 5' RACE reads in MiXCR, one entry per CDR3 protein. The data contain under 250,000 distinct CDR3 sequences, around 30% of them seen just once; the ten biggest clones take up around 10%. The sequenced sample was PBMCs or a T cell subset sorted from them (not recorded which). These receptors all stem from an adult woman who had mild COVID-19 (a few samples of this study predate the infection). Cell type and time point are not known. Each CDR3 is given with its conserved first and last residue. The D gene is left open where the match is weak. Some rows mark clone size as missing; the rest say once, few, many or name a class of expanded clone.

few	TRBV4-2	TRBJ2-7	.	TGTGCCAGCAGCCAAGATTTTCGGGGCGAGTTATGGGAGCAGTACTTC	CASSQDFRGELWEQYF
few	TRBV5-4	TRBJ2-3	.	TGTGCCAGCAGCTTGTCATGGTTGGGGACCGATACGCAGTATTTT	CASSLSWLGTDTQYF
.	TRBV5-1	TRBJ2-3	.	TGCGCCAGCAGCTTGAAGGACACTAGCACAGATACGCAGTATTTT	CASSLKDTSTDTQYF
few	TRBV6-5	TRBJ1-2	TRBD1	TGTGCCAGCAGTCCCTCCCGCCTGGACAGGGTATTCTATGGCTACACCTTC	CASSPSRLDRVFYGYTF
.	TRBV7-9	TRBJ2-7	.	TGTGCCAGCAGCTTAGCGCATGGGGACGAGCAGTACTTC	CASSLAHGDEQYF
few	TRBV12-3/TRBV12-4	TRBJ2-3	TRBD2	TGTGCCAGCAGTTTCCCCCGACTAGCGGTGACAGATACGCAGTATTTT	CASSFPRLAVTDTQYF
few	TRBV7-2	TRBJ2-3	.	TGTGCCAGCAGCCCGGGACGGGGGATCACAGATACGCAGTATTTT	CASSPGRGITDTQYF
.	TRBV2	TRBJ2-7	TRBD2	TGTGCCAGCAAGGGGCAGCGGGAGTCTCACGAGCAGTACTTC	CASKGQRESHEQYF
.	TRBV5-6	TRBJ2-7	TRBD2	TGTGCCAGCAGCACCGGACTAGCGGGAGTAGAGGAGCAGTACTTC	CASSTGLAGVEEQYF
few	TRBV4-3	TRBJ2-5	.	TGCGCCAGCAGCGTTGGACAGCGGGAGACCCAGTACTTC	CASSVGQRETQYF
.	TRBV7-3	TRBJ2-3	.	TGTGCCAGCAGCTTAACAAGGACTTGGCGGGGCTTACCCACAGATACGCAGTATTTT	CASSLTRTWRGLPTDTQYF
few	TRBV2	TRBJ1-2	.	TGTGCCAGCAGTGAAGTTCGGGGCCATGGCTACACCTTC	CASSEVRGHGYTF
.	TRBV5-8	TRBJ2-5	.	TGTGCCAGCAGCTCCCCGGTGAGGAGGGCCTGGGAGACCCAGTACTTC	CASSSPVRRAWETQYF
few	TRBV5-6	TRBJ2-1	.	TGTGCCAGCAGCTTGTATGCGGGTCTAAAGTCCTACAATGAGCAGTTCTTC	CASSLYAGLKSYNEQFF
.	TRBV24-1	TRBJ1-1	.	TGTGCCACCAGTGGTGCAGACAGGAACACTGAAGCTTTCTTT	CATSGADRNTEAFF
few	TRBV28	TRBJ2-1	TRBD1	TGTGCCAGCAGCTCGGACAGGGGTTCGAATGAGCAGTTCTTC	CASSSDRGSNEQFF
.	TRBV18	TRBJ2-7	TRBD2	TGTGCCAGCTCACCGCTACTAGCGGGAGCTCAAGAGCAGTACTTC	CASSPLLAGAQEQYF
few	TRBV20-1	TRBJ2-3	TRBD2	TGCAGTGCTAGGGGACTAGCGTCCCCAGATACGCAGTATTTT	CSARGLASPDTQYF
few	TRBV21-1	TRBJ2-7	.	TGTGCCAGCAGCAAAGGCCGGGGCAGATCCTACGAGCAGTACTTC	CASSKGRGRSYEQYF
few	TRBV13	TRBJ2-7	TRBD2	TGTGCCAGCAGCGGGACTAGCGGCTACGAGCAGTACTTC	CASSGTSGYEQYF
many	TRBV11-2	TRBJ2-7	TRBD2	TGTGCCAGCAGCTCCCGGTCGGGGGAGGGCCGCAACGAGCAGTACTTC	CASSSRSGEGRNEQYF
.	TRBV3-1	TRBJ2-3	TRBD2	TGTGCCAGCAGACGGACTAGCGGTACAGATACGCAGTATTTT	CASRRTSGTDTQYF
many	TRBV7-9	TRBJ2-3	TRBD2	TGTGCCAGCAGCTTCCTAGCGGGGGGCCGCACAGATACGCAGTATTTT	CASSFLAGGRTDTQYF
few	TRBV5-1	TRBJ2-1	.	TGCGCCAGCAGAAAAGAGGTTTACAATGAGCAGTTCTTC	CASRKEVYNEQFF
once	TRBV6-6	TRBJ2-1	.	TGTGCCAGCGATAACCGGGACCCCTACAATGAGCAGTTCTTC	CASDNRDPYNEQFF
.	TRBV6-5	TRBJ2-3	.	TGTGCCAGCAGTTACGGGACTGCGCGTTCAGATACGCAGTATTTT	CASSYGTARSDTQYF
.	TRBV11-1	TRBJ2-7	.	TGTGCCAGCAGCTACCCGGAACACCCGTACGAGCAGTACTTC	CASSYPEHPYEQYF
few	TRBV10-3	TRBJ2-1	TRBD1	TGTGCCATCAGTGTGGAGACAGGGAGAGGACAGTTCTTC	CAISVETGRGQFF
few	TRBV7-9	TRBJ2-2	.	TGTGCCAGCAGCTTAGCTCCATCAGGAGGGGAGCTGTTTTTT	CASSLAPSGGELFF
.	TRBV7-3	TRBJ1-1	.	TGTGCCAGCAGCTTAATACCGAGTTTATCTGAAGCTTTCTTT	CASSLIPSLSEAFF
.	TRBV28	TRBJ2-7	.	TGTGCCAGCAGCCGCGGACAGCCTCCCTACGAGCAGTACTTC	CASSRGQPPYEQYF
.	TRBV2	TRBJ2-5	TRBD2	TGTGCCAGCAGTGCTAGCGGAGAGACCCAGTACTTC	CASSASGETQYF
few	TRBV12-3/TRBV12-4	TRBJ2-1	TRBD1	TGTGCCAGCAGTACCGGACAGGGCAATGAGCAGTTCTTC	CASSTGQGNEQFF
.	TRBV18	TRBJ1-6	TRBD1	TGTGCCAGCTCACACGGACAGGGCCAGAATAATTCACCCCTCCACTTT	CASSHGQGQNNSPLHF
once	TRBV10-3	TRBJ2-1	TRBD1	TGTGCCATCTCGGGACAGGGGTCCTACAATGAGCAGTTCTTC	CAISGQGSYNEQFF
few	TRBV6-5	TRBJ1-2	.	TGTGCCAGCAGGAGACAGCTACTCCAATCTAACTATGGCTACACCTTC	CASRRQLLQSNYGYTF